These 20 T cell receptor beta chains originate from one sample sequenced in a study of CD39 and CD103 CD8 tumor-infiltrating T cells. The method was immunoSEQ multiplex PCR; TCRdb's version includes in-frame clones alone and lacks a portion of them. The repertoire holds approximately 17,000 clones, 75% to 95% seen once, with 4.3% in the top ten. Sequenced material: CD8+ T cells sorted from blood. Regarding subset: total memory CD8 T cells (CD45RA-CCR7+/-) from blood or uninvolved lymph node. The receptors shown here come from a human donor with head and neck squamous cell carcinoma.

Here the CDR3 DNA reads TGCAGCGTTGAACAGGGGAAGGAGACCCAGTACTTC. This codes for CSVEQGKETQYF. The chain joins TRBV29-1 to TRBJ2-5; D possibly corresponds to TRBD1 (6 bases). V was cut by 2 bases and J by 5 bases, with 9 bases left in between. This CDR3 has 12 amino acids. Germline V gives CDR1 SQVTM, CDR2 ANQGSEA.

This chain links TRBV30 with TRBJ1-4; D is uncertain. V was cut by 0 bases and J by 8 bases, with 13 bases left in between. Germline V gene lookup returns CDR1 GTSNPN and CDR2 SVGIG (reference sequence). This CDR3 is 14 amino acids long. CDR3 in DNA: TGTGCCTGGAGTGTACCGGGTCCGTGGGAAAAACTGTTTTTT. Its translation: CAWSVPGPWEKLFF.

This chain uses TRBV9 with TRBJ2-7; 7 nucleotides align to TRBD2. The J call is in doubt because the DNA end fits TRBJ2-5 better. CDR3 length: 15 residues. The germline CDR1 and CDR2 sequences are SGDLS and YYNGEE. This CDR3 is CASSTTGGWGETQYF. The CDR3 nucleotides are TGTGCCAGCAGCACGACGGGGGGTTGGGGAGAGACCCAGTACTTC.

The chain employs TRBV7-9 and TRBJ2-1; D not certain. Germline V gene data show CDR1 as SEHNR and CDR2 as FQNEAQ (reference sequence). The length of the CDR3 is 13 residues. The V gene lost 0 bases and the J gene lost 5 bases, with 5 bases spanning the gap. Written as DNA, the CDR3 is TGTGCCAGCAGCTTAGCGGGTAACAATGAGCAGTTCTTC. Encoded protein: CASSLAGNNEQFF.

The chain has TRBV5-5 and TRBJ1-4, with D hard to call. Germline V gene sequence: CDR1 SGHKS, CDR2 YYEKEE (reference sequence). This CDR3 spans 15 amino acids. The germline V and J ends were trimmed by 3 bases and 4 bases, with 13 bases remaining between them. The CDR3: CASSSERSINEKLFF. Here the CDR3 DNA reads TGTGCCAGCAGCTCAGAAAGGAGTATTAATGAAAAACTGTTTTTT.

The CDR3 spells CASSYGLGGRAEAFF. The CDR3 bases are TGTGCCAGCAGTTACGGTCTAGGGGGCAGGGCTGAAGCTTTCTTT. The V call is TRBV6-5, the J call TRBJ1-1; 7 bases are a match to TRBD1. CDR3 length equals 15 residues. Germline CDR1 MNHEY, CDR2 SVGAGI. The ends lost 2 bases at V and 6 bases at J; junction bases unmatched: 9.

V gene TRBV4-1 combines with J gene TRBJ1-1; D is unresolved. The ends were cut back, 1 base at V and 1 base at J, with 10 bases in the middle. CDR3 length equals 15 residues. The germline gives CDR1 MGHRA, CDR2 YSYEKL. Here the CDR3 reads CASSQVGVPNTEAFF. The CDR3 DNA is TGCGCCAGCAGCCAAGTTGGGGTACCGAACACTGAAGCTTTCTTT.

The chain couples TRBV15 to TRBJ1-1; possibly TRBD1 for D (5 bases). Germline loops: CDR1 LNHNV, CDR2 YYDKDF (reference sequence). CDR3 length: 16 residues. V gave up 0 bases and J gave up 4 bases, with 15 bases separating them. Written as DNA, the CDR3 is TGTGCCACCAGCAGAGATCGCGGAGTGGGGCGCACTGAAGCTTTCTTT. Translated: CATSRDRGVGRTEAFF. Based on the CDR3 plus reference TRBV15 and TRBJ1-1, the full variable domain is DAMVIQNPRYQVTQFGKPVTLSCSQTLNHNVMYWYQQKSSQAPKLLFHYYDKDFNNEADTPDNFQSRRPNTSFCFLDIRSPGLGDTAMYLCATSRDRGVGRTEAFFGQGTRLTVV.

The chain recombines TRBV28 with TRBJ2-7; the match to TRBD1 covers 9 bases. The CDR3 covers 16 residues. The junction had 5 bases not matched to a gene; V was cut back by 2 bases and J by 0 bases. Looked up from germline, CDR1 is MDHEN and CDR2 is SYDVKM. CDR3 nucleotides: TGTGCCAGCAGTTTAATGAGGGACAGGGTCTCCTACGAGCAGTACTTC. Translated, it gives CASSLMRDRVSYEQYF.

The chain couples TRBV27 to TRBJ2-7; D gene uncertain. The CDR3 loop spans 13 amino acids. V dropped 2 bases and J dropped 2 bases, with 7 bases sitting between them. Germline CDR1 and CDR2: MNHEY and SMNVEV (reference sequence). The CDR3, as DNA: TGTGCCAGCAGTTTACGAGTGACCTACGAGCAGTACTTC. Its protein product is CASSLRVTYEQYF.

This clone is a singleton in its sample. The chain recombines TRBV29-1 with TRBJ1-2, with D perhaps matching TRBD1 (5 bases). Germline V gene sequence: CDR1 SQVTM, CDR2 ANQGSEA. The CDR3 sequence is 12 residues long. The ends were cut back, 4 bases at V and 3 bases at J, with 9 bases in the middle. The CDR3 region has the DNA TGCAGCGTTGTAGGGGCAGACTATGGCTACACCTTC. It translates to CSVVGADYGYTF.

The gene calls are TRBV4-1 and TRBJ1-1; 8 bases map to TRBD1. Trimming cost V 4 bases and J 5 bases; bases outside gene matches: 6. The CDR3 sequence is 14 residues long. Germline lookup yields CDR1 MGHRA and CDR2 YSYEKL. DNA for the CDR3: TGCGCCAGCAGCCTCGGACAGGGAGGGACTGAAGCTTTCTTT. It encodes CASSLGQGGTEAFF.

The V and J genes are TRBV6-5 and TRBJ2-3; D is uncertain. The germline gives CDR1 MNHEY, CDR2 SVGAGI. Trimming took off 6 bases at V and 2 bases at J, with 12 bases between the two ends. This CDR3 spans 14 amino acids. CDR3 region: CASSRTADTDTQYF. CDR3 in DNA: TGTGCCAGCAGCCGGACCGCCGACACAGATACGCAGTATTTT.

CDR3 DNA sequence: TGTGCCAGCAGCTTAAGGACGGGACTAGCGGGGGAGCAGTACTTC. The encoded protein is CASSLRTGLAGEQYF. The gene calls are TRBV13 and TRBJ2-7; 13 positions match TRBD2. V gave up 2 bases and J gave up 7 bases; unmatched junction bases: 5. This CDR3 comprises 15 residues. Per the germline V gene, CDR1 is PRHDT and CDR2 is FYEKMQ (reference sequence).

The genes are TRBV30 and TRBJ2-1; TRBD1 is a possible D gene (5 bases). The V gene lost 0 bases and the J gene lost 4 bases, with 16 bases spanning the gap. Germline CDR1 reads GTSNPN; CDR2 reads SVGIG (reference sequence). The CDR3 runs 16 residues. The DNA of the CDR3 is TGTGCCTGGAGTGTACTTGGGGCCGGAATGTACAATGAGCAGTTCTTC. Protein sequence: CAWSVLGAGMYNEQFF.

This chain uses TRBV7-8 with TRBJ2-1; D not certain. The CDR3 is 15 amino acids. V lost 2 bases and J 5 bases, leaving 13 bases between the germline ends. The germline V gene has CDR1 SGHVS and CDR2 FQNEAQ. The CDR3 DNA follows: TGTGCCAGCAGCTTACCACCGAATGGGAACAATGAGCAGTTCTTC. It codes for CASSLPPNGNNEQFF. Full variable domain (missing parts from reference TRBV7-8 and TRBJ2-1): GAGVSQSPRYKVAKRGQDVALRCDPISGHVSLFWYQQALGQGPEFLTYFQNEAQLDKSGLPSDRFFAERPEGSVSTLKIQRTQQEDSAVYLCASSLPPNGNNEQFFGPGTRLTVL.

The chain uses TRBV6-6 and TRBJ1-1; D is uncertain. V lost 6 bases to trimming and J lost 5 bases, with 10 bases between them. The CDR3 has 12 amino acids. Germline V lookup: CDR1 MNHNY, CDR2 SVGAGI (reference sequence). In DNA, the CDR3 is TGTGCCAGCAGATCCGGGGTTACTGAAGCTTTCTTT. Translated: CASRSGVTEAFF.

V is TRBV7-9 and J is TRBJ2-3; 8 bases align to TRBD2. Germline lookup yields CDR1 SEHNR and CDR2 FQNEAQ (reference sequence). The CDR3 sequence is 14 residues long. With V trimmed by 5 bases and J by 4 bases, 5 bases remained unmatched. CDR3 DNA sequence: TGTGCCAGCAGCCCAGCGGGGGTGGCAGATACGCAGTATTTT. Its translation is CASSPAGVADTQYF.

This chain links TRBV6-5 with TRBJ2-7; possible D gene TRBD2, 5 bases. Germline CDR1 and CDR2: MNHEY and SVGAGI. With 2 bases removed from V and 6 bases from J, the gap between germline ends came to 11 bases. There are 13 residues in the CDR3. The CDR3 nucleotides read TGTGCCAGCAGTTACGCGTATGAGGGCGAGCAGTACTTC. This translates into CASSYAYEGEQYF.

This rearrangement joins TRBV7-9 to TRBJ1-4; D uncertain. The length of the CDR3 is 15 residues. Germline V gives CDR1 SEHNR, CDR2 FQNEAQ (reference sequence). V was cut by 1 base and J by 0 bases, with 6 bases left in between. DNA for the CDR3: TGTGCCAGCAGCTTAGTAGCATCAACTAATGAAAAACTGTTTTTT. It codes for CASSLVASTNEKLFF.